This record covers a single T cell receptor (beta chain). The CDR3 has 15 amino acids. Germline V gene data show CDR1 as MNHEY and CDR2 as SMNVEV (reference sequence). With 8 bases clipped from V and 2 bases from J, the junction kept 9 bases outside the gene matches. The data were obtained in a study of T cell responses to AZD1222 COVID-19 vaccine. Repertoires were generated with immunoSEQ multiplex PCR, while TCRdb's copy carries only in-frame clones and drops some. The top ten hold roughly 5% of the sample, which has fewer than 150,000 clones, approximately 90% seen once. This material consisted of peripheral blood, taken on day 0 of AZD1222 vaccination. The rearrangement joins TRBV27 to TRBJ1-5; 7 nucleotides align to TRBD1. The TCR originated in an adult in good health. In nucleotides, the CDR3 is TGTGCCAGCGGATACAGGGGAAGCGGCAATCAGCCCCAGCATTTT. This translates into CASGYRGSGNQPQHF.